These 26 T cell receptor beta chains share one sample of origin, sequenced in a study of T cells in Graves' hyperthyroidism and ophthalmopathy. Amplified TCR beta CDR3 regions derived from RNA transcripts. An initial round of RT-PCR targeting the TCR CDR3 relied on the HTBI primer set. TCRdb analysed the multiplex PCR reads with MiXCR anew, one entry per CDR3 protein. The sample records about 770,000 distinct CDR3 sequences, over 15% being singletons. The material sequenced was blood. The receptors shown here come from a woman in her fifties or sixties with Graves' hyperthyroidism that later progressed to Graves' ophthalmopathy.

This clonotype was observed at least ten times. The V gene is TRBV20-1, the J gene TRBJ1-5, with unresolved D. Trimming took 0 bases from V and 2 from J, leaving 8 bases between them. The CDR3 length is 14 residues. Looked up from germline, CDR1 is DFQATT and CDR2 is SNEGSKA (reference sequence). This chain's CDR3 is CSARDSWGNQPQHF. The CDR3 nucleotides read TGCAGTGCTAGAGATAGTTGGGGCAATCAGCCCCAGCATTTT.

This clonotype showed up many times. V gene TRBV6-2 or TRBV6-3 combines with J gene TRBJ1-5; D is perhaps TRBD1 (6 bases). This CDR3 contains 19 residues. Trimming took off 2 bases at V and 4 bases at J, with 24 bases between the two ends. Germline lookup yields CDR1 MNHEY and CDR2 SVGEGT. DNA for the CDR3: TGTGCCAGCAGTTACGGGCCAGGGGAAATAGCTTCCCTTAATCAGCCCCAGCATTTT. Translation gives CASSYGPGEIASLNQPQHF.

This clonotype appeared many times. The genes are TRBV9 and TRBJ2-7; weak D call: TRBD1 (5 bases). V lost 0 bases to trimming and J lost 6 bases, with 13 bases between them. The CDR3 is 14 residues long. CDR1 is SGDLS, CDR2 YYNGEE, per germline. As DNA, the CDR3 is TGTGCCAGCAGCGTAGATCCCAGGGTTGGCGAGCAGTACTTC. Its protein is CASSVDPRVGEQYF.

This clonotype was seen a handful of times. DNA of the CDR3: TGTGCTAGTGGCGACGGACAGGCGAATAATTCACCCCTCCACTTT. It is translated as CASGDGQANNSPLHF. This chain joins TRBV12-5 and TRBJ1-6; TRBD1 agrees at 7 bases. The CDR3 runs 15 residues. Germline lookup yields CDR1 LGHNT and CDR2 FRNRAP. V lost 6 bases and J lost 5; bases outside the gene matches: 7.

This clonotype was seen repeatedly, ten times or more. The J gene is TRBJ1-1, the V gene TRBV29-1, with D perhaps TRBD1 (5 bases). In germline, CDR1 is SQVTM, CDR2 ANQGSEA. V was clipped by 5 bases and J by 7 bases, with 17 bases between them. This CDR3 region has 13 residues. The CDR3 DNA sequence: TGCAGCGTTCCGACGGACGGGGGGATTGAAGCTTTCTTT. Amino acid sequence: CSVPTDGGIEAFF.

In regard to this clonotype: Since a much larger clone is just one base distant, this may be a read error. V and J are TRBV3-1 and TRBJ1-5; 8 bases are a match to TRBD1. CDR1 is LGHDT and CDR2 is YNNKEL in the germline V gene (reference sequence). This CDR3 region has 15 residues. The CDR3 is CAGRGTGPSNQPQHF. The CDR3 DNA reads TGTGCCGGCAGGGGGACAGGCCCCAGCAATCAGCCCCAGCATTTT.

This clonotype was counted only a few times. The chain has TRBV6-1 and TRBJ2-2; 10 nucleotides line up with TRBD2. The V gene end was trimmed by 8 bases and the J gene end by 2 bases; junction bases not matched to a gene: 5. The germline CDR1 and CDR2 sequences are MNHNS and SASEGT. The CDR3 length is 15 residues. CDR3 in amino acids: CASASGGPNTGELFF. As DNA, the CDR3 is TGTGCCAGCGCTAGCGGGGGCCCCAACACCGGGGAGCTGTTTTTT.

Ten or more counts support this clonotype. This chain joins TRBV6-1 and TRBJ2-2; 7 bases line up with TRBD1. With 5 bases clipped from V and 4 bases from J, the junction kept 10 bases outside the gene matches. Germline CDR1 MNHNS, CDR2 SASEGT. The CDR3 runs to 16 residues. CDR3 bases: TGTGCCAGCAGTCCAGGGACAGTCTCCTTCACCGGGGAGCTGTTTTTT. This sequence encodes CASSPGTVSFTGELFF.

This chain's CDR3 is CASSVGGKGYYGYTF. CDR3 in DNA: TGTGCCAGCAGCGTAGGGGGAAAGGGATACTATGGCTACACCTTC. The rearrangement uses TRBV9 and TRBJ1-2; D is undetermined. There are 15 residues in the CDR3. V lost 0 bases and J lost 3, with 12 bases in between. CDR1 is SGDLS and CDR2 is YYNGEE in the germline V gene.

This clonotype was found many times. The V gene is TRBV11-2, the J gene TRBJ1-3; D not certain. Germline CDR1 and CDR2: SGHAT and FQNNGV. CDR3 length equals 14 residues. V was pared by 3 bases and J by 0 bases, with 6 bases between. The CDR3 is CASSFESSGNTIYF. For the CDR3, the DNA is TGTGCCAGCAGCTTCGAGTCCTCTGGAAACACCATATATTTT.

In its sample, this clonotype was seen a few times. The V gene is TRBV5-1, the J gene TRBJ1-4; TRBD1 aligns across 10 bases. CDR1 SGHRS and CDR2 YFSETQ come from the germline V gene. The length of the CDR3 is 15 residues. Trimming at V came to 4 bases and at J to 7 bases, leaving 7 bases not matched to a gene. Here the CDR3 reads CASSGIGQGVEKLFF. CDR3 coding DNA: TGCGCCAGCAGCGGAATTGGACAGGGGGTTGAAAAACTGTTTTTT. The full variable domain, rest sourced from reference TRBV5-1 and TRBJ1-4, is KAGVTQTPRYLIKTRGQQVTLSCSPISGHRSVSWYQQTPGQGLQFLFEYFSETQRNKGNFPGRFSGRQFSNSRSEMNVSTLELGDSALYLCASSGIGQGVEKLFFGSGTQLSVL.

In this sample, this clonotype turned up a few times. J is TRBJ1-1 and V is TRBV7-9; D is perhaps TRBD1 (6 bases). CDR1 SEHNR and CDR2 FQNEAQ come from the germline V gene (reference sequence). This CDR3 has 14 residues. The V and J ends lost 5 bases and 8 bases respectively, with 18 bases between them. For the CDR3, the DNA is TGTGCCAGCAGCACGGGGGGGGGGGCCGACGAAGCTTTCTTT. It encodes CASSTGGGADEAFF.

This clonotype was detected ten times or more. The chain recombines TRBV15 with TRBJ1-5; weak D call: TRBD1 (5 bases). Trimming pared 5 bases from V and 2 bases from J, leaving 16 bases between. Per the germline V gene, CDR1 is LNHNV and CDR2 is YYDKDF (reference sequence). The CDR3 has 16 residues. CDR3 protein: CATSSRRGMGNQPQHF. The DNA for the CDR3 is TGTGCCACCAGCTCCCGGCGGGGGATGGGCAATCAGCCCCAGCATTTT.

This clonotype was seen at least ten times. The rearrangement joins TRBV14 to TRBJ2-1; D gene uncertain. Germline loops: CDR1 SGHDN, CDR2 FVKESK. This CDR3 has 11 residues. The ends were cut back, 6 bases at V and 4 bases at J, with 4 bases in the middle. CDR3 in DNA: TGTGCCAGCAGTTATTACAATGAGCAGTTCTTC. Translation gives CASSYYNEQFF.

The rearrangement uses TRBV5-1 and TRBJ2-1; the D call may be TRBD1 or TRBD2 (5 bases each). V lost 5 bases and J lost 7, with 13 bases in between. This CDR3 has 13 residues. The germline CDR1 and CDR2 sequences are SGHRS and YFSETQ. This CDR3 is CASSSRGVNEQFF. The CDR3 DNA follows: TGCGCCAGCAGTTCCCGAGGGGTAAATGAGCAGTTCTTC.

This clonotype showed up just a few times. This chain connects TRBV7-2 to TRBJ1-2, with 11 nucleotides matching TRBD1. Germline CDR1 is SGHTA and CDR2 is FQGNSA. The CDR3 extends over 16 amino acids. The V gene end was trimmed by 1 base and the J gene end by 4 bases; junction bases not matched to a gene: 5. The CDR3 reads CASSLVGTGGAYGYTF. Written as DNA, the CDR3 is TGTGCCAGCAGCTTAGTGGGGACAGGGGGAGCCTATGGCTACACCTTC.

In its sample, this clonotype was seen a few times. The J gene is TRBJ2-7, the V gene TRBV12-3 or TRBV12-4; no firm D call. The V end was cut by 3 bases, the J end by 2 bases, with 8 bases between. This CDR3 is built from 13 residues. The DNA for the CDR3 is TGTGCCAGCAGTTTCGTGACCACCTACGAGCAGTACTTC. It translates to CASSFVTTYEQYF.

This clonotype was counted only a few times. The chain links TRBV19 to TRBJ1-1; 10 bases line up with TRBD1. V lost 10 bases to trimming and J lost 7 bases; unmatched junction nucleotides: 9. The germline V gene encodes CDR1 LNHDA and CDR2 SQIVND (reference sequence). This CDR3 is 13 amino acids long. CDR3 sequence reads: CATVHGQGVEAFF. CDR3 bases: TGTGCCACAGTGCATGGACAGGGGGTTGAAGCTTTCTTT.

This clonotype was recorded a few times. This rearrangement joins TRBV20-1 to TRBJ2-3; TRBD2 matches 12 bases. Trimming removed 5 bases from V and 0 bases from J; junction bases left unmatched: 12. There are 18 residues in the CDR3. Germline V gene sequence: CDR1 DFQATT, CDR2 SNEGSKA (reference sequence). The CDR3 DNA reads TGCAGTGCTGGAGTACTAGCGGGGGGTCTAACTAGCACAGATACGCAGTATTTT. Its translation is CSAGVLAGGLTSTDTQYF.

This clonotype was counted many times. The genes are TRBV7-3 and TRBJ2-5; a weak D match, TRBD1 (6 bases). CDR1 is SGHTA and CDR2 is FQGTGA in the germline V gene. This CDR3 contains 14 residues. The V end was cut by 1 base, the J end by 2 bases, with 8 bases between. The CDR3, as DNA: TGTGCCAGCAGCTTAAACCAGGGGCAAGAGACCCAGTACTTC. It codes for CASSLNQGQETQYF.

The chain combines TRBV7-2 with TRBJ1-2, with TRBD1 matching over 9 bases. J lost 5 bases, V lost 5 bases, and 12 bases had no gene match. Germline V gene sequence: CDR1 SGHTA, CDR2 FQGNSA. This CDR3 has 16 residues. The CDR3 protein is CASSLPGQGPFYGYTF. In DNA form, the CDR3 reads TGTGCCAGCAGCCTACCGGGACAGGGACCATTTTATGGCTACACCTTC.

This clonotype has at least ten counts. This sequence joins TRBV11-3 and TRBJ2-3; 10 nucleotides agree with TRBD2. Unmatched junction bases numbered 15, after V lost 5 bases and J lost 4 bases. The CDR3 is 18 amino acids. CDR1 is SGHNT and CDR2 is YENEEA in the germline V gene. The CDR3 DNA is TGTGCCAGCAGCGCCTCGCCTTGGAAAAGCGGGGGGGCAGATACGCAGTATTTT. It codes for CASSASPWKSGGADTQYF.

This clonotype was counted at least ten times. The chain links TRBV6-1 to TRBJ2-3, with a weak D call TRBD1 (6 bases). Germline-derived CDR1 and CDR2 are MNHNS and SASEGT. V was cut by 5 bases and J by 5 bases, with 17 bases left in between. The CDR3 extends over 15 amino acids. The DNA of the CDR3 is TGTGCCAGCAGTCCCCAGGGGCAGGGCGGAGATACGCAGTATTTT. This codes for CASSPQGQGGDTQYF.

This chain uses TRBV6-1 with TRBJ2-4; 9 nucleotides agree with TRBD2. Trimming cost V 5 bases and J 4 bases; bases outside gene matches: 3. This CDR3 has 14 residues. CDR1 is MNHNS and CDR2 is SASEGT in the germline V gene. CDR3 loop: CASSKSGGKNIQYF. In nucleotides, the CDR3 is TGTGCCAGCAGTAAAAGCGGGGGGAAAAACATTCAGTACTTC.

This clonotype was detected many times. The chain recombines TRBV20-1 with TRBJ2-7; 14 nucleotides match TRBD2. V trimming: 5 bases; J trimming: 4 bases; junction bases outside the gene matches: 7. There are 15 residues in the CDR3. CDR1 DFQATT and CDR2 SNEGSKA come from the germline V gene (reference sequence). The CDR3 region has the DNA TGCAGTGCTCCCCCCGGGACTAGCGGGGGTTACGAGCAGTACTTC. Translating gives CSAPPGTSGGYEQYF.

In this sample, this clonotype turned up many times. This chain links TRBV20-1 with TRBJ1-2, with unresolved D. V shed 5 bases and J shed 4 bases, with 14 bases lying between them. This CDR3 has 13 residues. Germline lookup yields CDR1 DFQATT and CDR2 SNEGSKA (reference sequence). CDR3 in amino acids: CSASSGATYGYTF. CDR3 DNA: TGCAGTGCTTCATCGGGAGCTACCTATGGCTACACCTTC.